A single sample gave rise to the 5 T cell receptor beta chains below, sequenced in a study of T cell responses to AZD1222 COVID-19 vaccine. Clones were sequenced by immunoSEQ multiplex PCR, and TCRdb holds only the in-frame ones, with some missing. Altogether around 90,000 clones are present, roughly 85% being singletons, with the ten largest covering approximately 6.8%. The sequences come from peripheral blood, collected on day 0 of AZD1222 vaccination. Source of these receptors: an adult in good health.

The chain carries TRBV2 and TRBJ1-1; no reliable D call. Trimming removed 8 bases at V and 5 bases at J, with 6 bases between. The CDR3 loop spans 10 amino acids. The germline V gene has CDR1 SNHLY and CDR2 FYNNEI. CDR3 residues: CASGNTEAFF. The CDR3 DNA sequence: TGTGCCAGCGGTAATACTGAAGCTTTCTTT.

The chain couples TRBV11-2 to TRBJ1-2, with 9 positions matching TRBD1. Trimming removed 5 bases from V and 8 bases from J; junction bases left unmatched: 15. This CDR3 spans 16 amino acids. Germline V gene sequence: CDR1 SGHAT, CDR2 FQNNGV. The CDR3 reads CASSPTRSGTGYGYTF. In DNA form, the CDR3 reads TGTGCCAGCAGCCCTACCAGATCCGGGACAGGGTACGGCTACACCTTC.

The rearrangement joins TRBV5-6 to TRBJ2-7, with D hard to call. The CDR3 is made up of 12 amino acids. Germline CDR1 is SGHDT and CDR2 is YYEEEE. Trimming cost V 3 bases and J 4 bases, with 8 bases left between them. The CDR3 sequence is CASSSRHYEQYF. The CDR3 coding sequence is TGTGCCAGCAGCTCAAGACATTACGAGCAGTACTTC.

The chain couples TRBV30 to TRBJ1-6; TRBD1 matches 7 bases. The CDR3 runs 14 residues. From germline, CDR1 is GTSNPN and CDR2 SVGIG (reference sequence). V was clipped by 4 bases and J by 7 bases; unmatched bases: 7. CDR3 amino acids: CAWKFGRGNSPLHF. CDR3 bases: TGTGCCTGGAAGTTTGGCAGGGGGAATTCACCCCTCCACTTT.

The table lists this clone with a few counts. The genes are TRBV19 and TRBJ1-5; 7 bases are a match to TRBD1. The CDR3 totals 17 residues. In germline, CDR1 is LNHDA, CDR2 SQIVND (reference sequence). The trim removed 3 bases at V and 1 base at J, leaving 9 bases unmatched. CDR3 nucleotide sequence: TGTGCCAGTAGTATTTCTCGGGGACAGACCAGCAATCAGCCCCAGCATTTT. Amino acid sequence: CASSISRGQTSNQPQHF.